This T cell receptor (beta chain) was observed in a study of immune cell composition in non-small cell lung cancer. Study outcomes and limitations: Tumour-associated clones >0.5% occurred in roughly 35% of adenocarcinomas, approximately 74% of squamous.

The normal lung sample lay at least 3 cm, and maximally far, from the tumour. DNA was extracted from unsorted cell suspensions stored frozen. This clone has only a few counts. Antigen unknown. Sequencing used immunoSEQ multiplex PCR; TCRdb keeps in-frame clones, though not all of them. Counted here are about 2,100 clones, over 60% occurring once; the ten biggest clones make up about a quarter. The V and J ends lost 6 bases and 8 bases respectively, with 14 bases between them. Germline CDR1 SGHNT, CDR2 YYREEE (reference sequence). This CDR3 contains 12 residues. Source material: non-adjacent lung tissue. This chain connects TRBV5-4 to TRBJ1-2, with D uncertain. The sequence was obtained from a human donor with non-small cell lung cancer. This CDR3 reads CASNVDTAGYTF. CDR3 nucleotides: TGTGCCAGCAACGTTGACACGGCGGGCTACACCTTC.